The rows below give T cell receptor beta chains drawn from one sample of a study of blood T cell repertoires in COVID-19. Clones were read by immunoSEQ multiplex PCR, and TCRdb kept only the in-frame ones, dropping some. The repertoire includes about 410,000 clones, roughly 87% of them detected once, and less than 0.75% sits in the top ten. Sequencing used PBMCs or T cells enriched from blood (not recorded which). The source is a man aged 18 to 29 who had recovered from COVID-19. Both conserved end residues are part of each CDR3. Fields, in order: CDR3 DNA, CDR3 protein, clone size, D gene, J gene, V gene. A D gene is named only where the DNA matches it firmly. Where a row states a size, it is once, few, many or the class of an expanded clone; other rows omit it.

DNA: TGTGCCAGCAGTGAAAACGGGAGAAATCAGCCCCAGCATTTT
CDR3: CASSENGRNQPQHF
size: .
D: .
J: TRBJ1-5
V: TRBV2

DNA: TGTGCCATCAGTGACGGCCAGGGCGGAACTGAAGCTTTCTTT
CDR3: CAISDGQGGTEAFF
size: .
D: .
J: TRBJ1-1
V: TRBV10-3

DNA: TGCGCCAGCAGCCTAGATACCGGGACAGATTATGGCTACACCTTC
CDR3: CASSLDTGTDYGYTF
size: .
D: TRBD1
J: TRBJ1-2
V: TRBV4-1

DNA: TGTGCCAGCAGTGACACGGGACAGGGGTATCAGGCGCAGTATTTT
CDR3: CASSDTGQGYQAQYF
size: once
D: TRBD1
J: TRBJ2-3
V: TRBV6-4

DNA: TGTGCCAGCAGCTTAGCGAGGTATTACTCTGGAAACACCATATATTTT
CDR3: CASSLARYYSGNTIYF
size: .
D: .
J: TRBJ1-3
V: TRBV11-2

DNA: TGTGCCAGCAGTGGTGAGACAGGGGGCTCGGGCGAGCAGTACTTC
CDR3: CASSGETGGSGEQYF
size: .
D: TRBD1
J: TRBJ2-7
V: TRBV6-1

DNA: TGTGCCAGCAGCCTAATTGGGACAGACTATGGCTACACCTTC
CDR3: CASSLIGTDYGYTF
size: once
D: TRBD1
J: TRBJ1-2
V: TRBV7-8

DNA: TGTGCCAGCAGCCAAGATATACCGGTGGGACTAGCGGGAGGTTACACAGATACGCAGTATTTT
CDR3: CASSQDIPVGLAGGYTDTQYF
size: .
D: TRBD2
J: TRBJ2-3
V: TRBV3-1/TRBV3-2

DNA: TGCGCCAGCAGCTTGGAGCCGACAGGGGGTGGCTACACCTTC
CDR3: CASSLEPTGGGYTF
size: once
D: TRBD1
J: TRBJ1-2
V: TRBV5-1

DNA: TGCGCCAGCAGCCCCTTGGTGCAGGCGCGCTCCTACGAGCAGTACTTC
CDR3: CASSPLVQARSYEQYF
size: .
D: .
J: TRBJ2-7
V: TRBV4-1

DNA: TGTGCCAGCAGCCGACTACCGGCGGGGGACGGCACAGATACGCAGTATTTT
CDR3: CASSRLPAGDGTDTQYF
size: .
D: TRBD2
J: TRBJ2-3
V: TRBV7-9

DNA: TGCGCCAGCAGTGACTCGGGGGAAGCCACAGATACGCAGTATTTT
CDR3: CASSDSGEATDTQYF
size: .
D: .
J: TRBJ2-3
V: TRBV10-1

DNA: TGTGCCAGCAGCCCCCTCGACAGACCCACAGATACGCAGTATTTT
CDR3: CASSPLDRPTDTQYF
size: .
D: .
J: TRBJ2-3
V: TRBV6-5

DNA: TGTGCCAGTAGTATCCAGGGCGAAGGAAACACCATATATTTT
CDR3: CASSIQGEGNTIYF
size: .
D: .
J: TRBJ1-3
V: TRBV19

DNA: TGTGCCAGCGGGGGACAGGTCAATTCACCCCTCCACTTT
CDR3: CASGGQVNSPLHF
size: .
D: TRBD1
J: TRBJ1-6
V: TRBV6-5

DNA: TGTGCCACCAGCAGAGATGGGACAGGGGGTGATCAGCCCCAGCATTTT
CDR3: CATSRDGTGGDQPQHF
size: .
D: TRBD1
J: TRBJ1-5
V: TRBV15

DNA: TGCGCCAGCAGCTGGATCTCGGGGGGTCAGCCCCAGCATTTT
CDR3: CASSWISGGQPQHF
size: .
D: .
J: TRBJ1-5
V: TRBV5-1

DNA: TGCGCCAGCAGCAGGGGACAGAGCTCCTACAATGAGCAGTTCTTC
CDR3: CASSRGQSSYNEQFF
size: .
D: TRBD1
J: TRBJ2-1
V: TRBV5-1

DNA: TGTGCCAGCAGCCAAGGAGGCGGGAGTACCACAGATACGCAGTATTTT
CDR3: CASSQGGGSTTDTQYF
size: .
D: TRBD2
J: TRBJ2-3
V: TRBV14

DNA: TGTGCCAGCAGCTTAGTTGAGATGAACACTGAAGCTTTCTTT
CDR3: CASSLVEMNTEAFF
size: .
D: .
J: TRBJ1-1
V: TRBV7-8